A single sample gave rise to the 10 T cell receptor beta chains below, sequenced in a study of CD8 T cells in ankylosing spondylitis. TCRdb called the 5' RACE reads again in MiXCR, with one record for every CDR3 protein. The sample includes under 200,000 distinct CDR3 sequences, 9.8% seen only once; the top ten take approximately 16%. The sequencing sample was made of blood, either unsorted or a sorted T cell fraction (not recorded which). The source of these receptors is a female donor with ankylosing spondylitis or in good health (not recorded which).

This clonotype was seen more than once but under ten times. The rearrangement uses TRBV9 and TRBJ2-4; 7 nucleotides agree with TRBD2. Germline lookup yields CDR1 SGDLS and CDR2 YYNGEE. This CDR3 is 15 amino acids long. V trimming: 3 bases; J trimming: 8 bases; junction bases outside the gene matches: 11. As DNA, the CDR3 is TGTGCCAGCAGCGCCAGCGGGGTCCTTCGGGACATTCAGTACTTC. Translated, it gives CASSASGVLRDIQYF.

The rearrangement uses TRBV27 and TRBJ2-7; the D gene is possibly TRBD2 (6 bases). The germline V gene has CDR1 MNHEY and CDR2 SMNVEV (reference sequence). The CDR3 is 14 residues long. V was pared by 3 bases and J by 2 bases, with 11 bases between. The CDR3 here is CASSFRGSPYEQYF. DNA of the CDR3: TGTGCCAGCAGTTTTCGGGGGTCACCCTACGAGCAGTACTTC.

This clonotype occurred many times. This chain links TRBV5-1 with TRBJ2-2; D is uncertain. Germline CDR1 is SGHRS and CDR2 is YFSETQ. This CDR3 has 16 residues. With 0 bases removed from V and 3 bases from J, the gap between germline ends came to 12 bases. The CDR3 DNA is TGCGCCAGCAGCTTGGCCGAAGGGATTGACACCGGGGAGCTGTTTTTT. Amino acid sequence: CASSLAEGIDTGELFF.

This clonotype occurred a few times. CDR3 nucleotide sequence: TGTGCCAGCAGCCATAGCATCGGGGAGCTGTTTTTT. Translated: CASSHSIGELFF. The chain links TRBV14 to TRBJ2-2; D is unresolved. Per the germline V gene, CDR1 is SGHDN and CDR2 is FVKESK. Trimming shortened V by 3 bases and J by 7 bases, and 6 bases separated the two germline ends. The CDR3 has 12 amino acids.

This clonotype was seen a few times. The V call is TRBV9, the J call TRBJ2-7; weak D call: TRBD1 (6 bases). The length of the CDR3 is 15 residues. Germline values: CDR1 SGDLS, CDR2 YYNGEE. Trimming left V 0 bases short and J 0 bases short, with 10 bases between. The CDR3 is CASSVAQGNSYEQYF. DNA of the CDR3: TGTGCCAGCAGCGTAGCCCAGGGGAACTCCTACGAGCAGTACTTC.

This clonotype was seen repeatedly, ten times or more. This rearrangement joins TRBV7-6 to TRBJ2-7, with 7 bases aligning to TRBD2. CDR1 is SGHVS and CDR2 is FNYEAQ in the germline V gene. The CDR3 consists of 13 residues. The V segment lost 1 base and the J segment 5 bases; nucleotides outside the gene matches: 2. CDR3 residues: CASSLGGSNEQYF. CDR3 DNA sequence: TGTGCCAGCAGCTTAGGCGGGAGTAACGAGCAGTACTTC. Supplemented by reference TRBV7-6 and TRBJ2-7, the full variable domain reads GAGVSQSPRYKVTKRGQDVALRCDPISGHVSLYWYRQALGQGPEFLTYFNYEAQQDKSGLPNDRFSAERPEGSISTLTIQRTEQRDSAMYRCASSLGGSNEQYFGPGTRLTVT.

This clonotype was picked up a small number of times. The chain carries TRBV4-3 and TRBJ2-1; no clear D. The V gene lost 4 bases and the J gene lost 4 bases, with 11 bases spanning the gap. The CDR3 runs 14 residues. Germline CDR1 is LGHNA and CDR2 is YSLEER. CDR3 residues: CASSPRRRYNEQFF. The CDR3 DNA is TGCGCCAGCAGCCCGCGGCGGCGGTACAATGAGCAGTTCTTC.

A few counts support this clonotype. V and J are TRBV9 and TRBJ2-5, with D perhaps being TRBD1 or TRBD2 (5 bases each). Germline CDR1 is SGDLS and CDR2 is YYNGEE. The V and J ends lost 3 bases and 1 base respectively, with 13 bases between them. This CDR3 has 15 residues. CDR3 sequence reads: CASSAGTDFQETQYF. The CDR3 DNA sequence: TGTGCCAGCAGCGCTGGGACGGACTTCCAAGAGACCCAGTACTTC.

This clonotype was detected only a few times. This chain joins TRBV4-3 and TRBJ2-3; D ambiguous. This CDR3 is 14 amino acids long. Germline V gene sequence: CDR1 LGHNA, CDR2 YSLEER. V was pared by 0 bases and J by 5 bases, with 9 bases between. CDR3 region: CASSQDRGGDTQYF. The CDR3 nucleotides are TGCGCCAGCAGCCAAGATCGTGGCGGAGATACGCAGTATTTT.

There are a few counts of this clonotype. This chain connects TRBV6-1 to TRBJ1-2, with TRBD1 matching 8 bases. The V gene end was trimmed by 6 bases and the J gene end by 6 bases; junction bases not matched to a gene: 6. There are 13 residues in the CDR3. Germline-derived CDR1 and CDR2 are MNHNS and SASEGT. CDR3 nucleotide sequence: TGTGCCAGCAGGGGACAGGCGGTGGATGGCTACACCTTC. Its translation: CASRGQAVDGYTF.